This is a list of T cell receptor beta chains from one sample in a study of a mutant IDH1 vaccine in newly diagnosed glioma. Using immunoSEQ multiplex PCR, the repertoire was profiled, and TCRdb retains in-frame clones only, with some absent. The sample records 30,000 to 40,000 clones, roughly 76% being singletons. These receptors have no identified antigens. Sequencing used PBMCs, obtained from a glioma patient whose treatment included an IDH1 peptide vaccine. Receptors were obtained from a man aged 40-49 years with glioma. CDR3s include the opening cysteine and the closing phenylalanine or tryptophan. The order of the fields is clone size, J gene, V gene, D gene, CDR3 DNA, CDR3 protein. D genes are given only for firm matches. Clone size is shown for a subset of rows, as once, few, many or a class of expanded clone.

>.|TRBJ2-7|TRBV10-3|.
TGTGCCATCAGTGGCAAGCAGTCCTACGAGCAGTACTTC
CAISGKQSYEQYF
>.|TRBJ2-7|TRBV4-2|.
TGTGCCAGCAGCCAAGAAGAAGACACCTACGAGCAGTACTTC
CASSQEEDTYEQYF
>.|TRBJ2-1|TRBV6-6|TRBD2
TGTGCCAGCAGAAAGACTAGCGGGGAATACAATGAGCAGTTCTTC
CASRKTSGEYNEQFF
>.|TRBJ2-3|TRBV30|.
TGTGCCTGGAGCCAGGATTTGAGCACAGATACGCAGTATTTT
CAWSQDLSTDTQYF
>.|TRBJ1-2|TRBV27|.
TGTGCCAGCAGTTTACAGGGTTCCCTAACTGGCTACACCTTC
CASSLQGSLTGYTF
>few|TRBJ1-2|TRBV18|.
TGTGCCAGCTCACCCGAGATTACGACAGCTAAAATCTTC
CASSPEITTAKIF
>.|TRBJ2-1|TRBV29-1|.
TGCAGCGTTCCTGGGGGGAGTTACAATGAGCAGTTCTTC
CSVPGGSYNEQFF
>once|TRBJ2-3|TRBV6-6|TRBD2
TGTGCCAGCAGCCCTACTAGCGGTCGCGGCACAGATACGCAGTATTTT
CASSPTSGRGTDTQYF
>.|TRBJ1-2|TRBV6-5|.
TGTGCCAGCAGAGCTTCAGGACAGCCCTATGGCTACACCTTC
CASRASGQPYGYTF
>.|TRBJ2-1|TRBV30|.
TGTGCCTGCCTCGAGGCTAACAATGAGCAGTTCTTC
CACLEANNEQFF
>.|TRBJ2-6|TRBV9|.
TGTGCCAGCAGCGTAGCTACTAATGGTCTTGGGGCCAACGTCCTGACTTTC
CASSVATNGLGANVLTF
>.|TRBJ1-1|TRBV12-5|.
TGTGCTAGTGCCCCCGGCTGGGGGGGTTCTGAAGCTTTCTTC
CASAPGWGGSEAFF
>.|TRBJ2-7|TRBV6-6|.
TGTGCCAGCACCCCTGACTTCAGCTCCTACGAGCAGTACTTC
CASTPDFSSYEQYF
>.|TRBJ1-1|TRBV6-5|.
TGTGCCAGCAGTTATGTGAAGGGCGGAGGGGACACTGAAGCTTTCTTT
CASSYVKGGGDTEAFF
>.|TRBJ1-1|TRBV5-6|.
TGTGCCAGCAGCTTGGGTGGTTTTGAAGCTTTCTTT
CASSLGGFEAFF